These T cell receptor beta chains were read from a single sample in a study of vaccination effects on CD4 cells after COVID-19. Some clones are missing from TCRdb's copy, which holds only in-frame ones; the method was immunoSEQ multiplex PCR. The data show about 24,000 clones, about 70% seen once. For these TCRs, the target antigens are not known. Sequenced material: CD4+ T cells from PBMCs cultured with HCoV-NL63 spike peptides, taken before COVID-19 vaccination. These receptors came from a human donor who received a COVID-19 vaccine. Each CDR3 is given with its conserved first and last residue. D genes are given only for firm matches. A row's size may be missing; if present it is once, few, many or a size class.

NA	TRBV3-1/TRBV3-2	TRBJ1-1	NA	CASSQVSNTEAFF	TGTGCCAGCAGCCAAGTGTCGAACACTGAAGCTTTCTTT
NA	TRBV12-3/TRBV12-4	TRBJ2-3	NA	CASRISSTDTQYF	TGTGCCAGCAGGATCTCTAGCACAGATACGCAGTATTTT
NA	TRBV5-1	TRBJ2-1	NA	CASSLNGSSYNEQFF	TGCGCCAGCAGCTTGAACGGGAGCTCCTACAATGAGCAGTTCTTC
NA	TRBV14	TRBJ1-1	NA	CASSQRRNTEAFF	TGTGCCAGCAGCCAACGACGGAACACTGAAGCTTTCTTT
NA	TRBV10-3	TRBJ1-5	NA	CAISLNPGDGQPQHF	TGTGCCATCAGCCTAAATCCGGGGGACGGTCAGCCCCAGCATTTT
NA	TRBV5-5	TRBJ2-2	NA	CASSLSHSGGTGELFF	TGTGCCAGCAGCTTGAGTCATAGCGGAGGTACCGGGGAGCTGTTTTTT
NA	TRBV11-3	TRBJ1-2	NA	CASSLITGIDYGYTF	TGTGCCAGCAGCCTAATTACAGGGATTGACTATGGCTACACCTTC
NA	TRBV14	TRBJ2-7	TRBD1	CASSPRQGAGEQYF	TGTGCCAGCAGCCCCAGACAGGGGGCTGGCGAGCAGTACTTC
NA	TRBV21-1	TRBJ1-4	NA	CASSKKTENEKLFF	TGTGCCAGCAGCAAAAAGACCGAAAATGAAAAACTGTTTTTT
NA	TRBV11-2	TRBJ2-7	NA	CASSLAMEGEQYF	TGTGCCAGCAGCTTAGCTATGGAAGGCGAGCAGTACTTC
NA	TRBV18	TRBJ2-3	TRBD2	CASSPRLAGASDTQYF	TGTGCCAGCTCACCACGGCTAGCGGGAGCCTCAGATACGCAGTATTTT
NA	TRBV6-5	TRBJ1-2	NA	CASRNQIMDGYGYTF	TGTGCCAGCAGAAATCAAATAATGGACGGGTATGGCTACACCTTC
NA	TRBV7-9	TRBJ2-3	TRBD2	CASISTAGGNTDTQYF	TGTGCCAGCATCTCGACCGCGGGGGGCAACACAGATACGCAGTATTTT
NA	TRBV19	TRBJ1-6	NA	CASSIQRDLRSPLHF	TGTGCCAGTAGTATACAACGGGATTTGAGGTCACCCCTCCACTTT
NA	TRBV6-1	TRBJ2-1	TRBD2	CASSAGTSGGNEQFF	TGTGCCAGCAGCGCCGGGACTAGCGGGGGCAATGAGCAGTTCTTC
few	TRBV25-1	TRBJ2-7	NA	CASRPTGSYEQYF	TGTGCCAGCAGGCCCACAGGCTCCTACGAGCAGTACTTC
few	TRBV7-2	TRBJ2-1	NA	CASSLTSDNEQFF	TGTGCCAGCAGCTTAACCTCTGACAATGAGCAGTTCTTC
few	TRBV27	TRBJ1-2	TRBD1	CASSPHLDREHGYTF	TGTGCCAGCAGTCCCCACCTCGACAGGGAGCATGGCTACACCTTC
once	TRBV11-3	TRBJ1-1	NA	CASSLSSGNTEAFF	TGTGCCAGCAGCTTAAGCAGCGGGAACACTGAAGCTTTCTTT
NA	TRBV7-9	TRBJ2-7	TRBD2	CASASSLAGFYEQYF	TGTGCCAGCGCCTCGAGCCTAGCGGGCTTCTACGAGCAGTACTTC
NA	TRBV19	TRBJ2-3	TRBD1	CASSISGQVMDTQYF	TGTGCCAGTAGTATATCGGGACAGGTTATGGATACGCAGTATTTT
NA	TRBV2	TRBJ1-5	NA	CASRTFAGNQPQHF	TGTGCCAGCAGAACTTTCGCCGGAAATCAGCCCCAGCATTTT
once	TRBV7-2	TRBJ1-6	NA	CASGQNNSPLHF	TGTGCCAGCGGACAGAACAATTCACCCCTCCACTTT
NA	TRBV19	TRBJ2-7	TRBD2	CASSTGTSAFYEQYF	TGTGCCAGTAGTACCGGGACTAGCGCATTCTACGAGCAGTACTTC
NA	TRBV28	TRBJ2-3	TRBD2	CASSFEPGLAGGTDTQYF	TGTGCCAGCAGCTTCGAGCCGGGACTAGCGGGCGGCACAGATACGCAGTATTTT
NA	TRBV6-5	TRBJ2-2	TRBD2	CASRASGDTGELFF	TGTGCCAGCAGGGCTAGCGGGGACACCGGGGAGCTGTTTTTT
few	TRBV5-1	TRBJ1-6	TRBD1	CASSLETGAGSPLHF	TGCGCCAGCAGCTTGGAGACAGGGGCAGGTTCACCCCTCCACTTT
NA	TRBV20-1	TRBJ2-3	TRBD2	CSASRLAGGTTDTQYF	TGCAGTGCTAGTAGACTAGCGGGAGGGACCACAGATACGCAGTATTTT
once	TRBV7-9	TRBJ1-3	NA	CASSTWGLNSGNTIYF	TGTGCCAGCAGTACCTGGGGCTTGAACTCTGGAAACACCATATATTTT
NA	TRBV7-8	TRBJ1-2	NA	CASSLADTGSHYGYTF	TGTGCCAGCAGCTTAGCGGATACAGGGTCCCACTATGGCTACACCTTC
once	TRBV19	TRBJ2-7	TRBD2	CASSTTSGRVEQYF	TGTGCCAGTAGTACCACTAGCGGGAGGGTCGAGCAGTACTTC
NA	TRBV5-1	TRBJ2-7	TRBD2	CASSDGGGGYEQYF	TGCGCCAGCAGCGACGGGGGGGGAGGTTACGAGCAGTACTTC
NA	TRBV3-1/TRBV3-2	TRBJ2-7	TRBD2	CASSLLSGSSYEQYF	TGTGCCAGCAGTCTCCTAAGCGGGAGCTCCTACGAGCAGTACTTC
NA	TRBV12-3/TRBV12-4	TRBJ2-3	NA	CASHRGTDTQYF	TGTGCCAGCCATAGGGGCACAGATACGCAGTATTTT
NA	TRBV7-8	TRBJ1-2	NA	CASSLVLTDSGYTF	TGTGCCAGCAGCTTAGTTCTGACAGATTCCGGCTACACCTTC
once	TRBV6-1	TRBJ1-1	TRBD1	CASSEQGQLGTEAFF	TGTGCCAGCAGTGAACAGGGACAGCTGGGGACTGAAGCTTTCTTT
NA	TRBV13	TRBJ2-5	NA	CASRRGSQETQYF	TGTGCCAGCAGACGGGGGAGCCAAGAGACCCAGTACTTC
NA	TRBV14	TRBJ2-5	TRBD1	CASSQDRARDRGEETQYF	TGTGCCAGCAGCCAAGATCGGGCTCGGGACAGGGGAGAAGAGACCCAGTACTTC
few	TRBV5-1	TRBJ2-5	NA	CASRSQPEETQYF	TGCGCCAGCCGGAGCCAACCTGAAGAGACCCAGTACTTC
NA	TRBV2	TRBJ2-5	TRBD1	CASGQEYETQYF	TGTGCCAGCGGACAGGAATATGAGACCCAGTACTTC
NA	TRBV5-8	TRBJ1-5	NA	CASSLGGDSHSNQPQHF	TGTGCCAGCAGCTTGGGGGGTGACAGCCATAGCAATCAGCCCCAGCATTTT
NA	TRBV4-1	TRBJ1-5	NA	CASSSENFGGASHQPQHF	TGCGCCAGCAGCTCGGAAAATTTCGGGGGAGCAAGTCATCAGCCCCAGCATTTT
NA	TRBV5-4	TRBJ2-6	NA	CASSPQLSGANVLTF	TGTGCCAGCAGCCCCCAGCTCTCTGGGGCCAACGTCCTGACTTTC
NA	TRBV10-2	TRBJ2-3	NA	CASSVGGSGRTDTQYF	TGCGCCAGCAGTGTCGGAGGAAGCGGGCGGACAGATACGCAGTATTTT
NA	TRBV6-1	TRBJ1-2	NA	CASSEVGQRSYGYTF	TGTGCCAGCAGTGAAGTTGGACAGAGATCCTATGGCTACACCTTC
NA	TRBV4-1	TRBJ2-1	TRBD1	CASSQSKGARLNEQFF	TGCGCCAGCAGCCAGAGTAAGGGGGCCCGCCTCAATGAGCAGTTCTTC
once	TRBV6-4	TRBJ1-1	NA	CASSDFSWGTEAFF	TGTGCCAGCAGTGACTTTTCATGGGGGACTGAAGCTTTCTTT
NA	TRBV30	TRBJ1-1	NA	CAWSLGANTEAFF	TGTGCCTGGAGTTTGGGGGCCAACACTGAAGCTTTCTTT
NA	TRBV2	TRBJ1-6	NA	CASSEYGFGSPLHF	TGTGCCAGCAGCGAATATGGGTTCGGGTCACCCCTCCACTTT
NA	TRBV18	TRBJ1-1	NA	CASSPQGTTEAFF	TGTGCCAGCTCACCACAGGGCACGACTGAAGCTTTCTTT
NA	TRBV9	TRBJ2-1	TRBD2	CASSVVSAGGLGEQFF	TGTGCCAGCAGCGTAGTGTCAGCGGGGGGGCTCGGTGAGCAGTTCTTC
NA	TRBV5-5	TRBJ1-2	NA	CASSPGGGTNYGYTF	TGTGCCAGCAGCCCCGGTGGGGGCACTAACTATGGCTACACCTTC
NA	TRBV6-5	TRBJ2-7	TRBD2	CASSWGLAGAYEQYF	TGTGCCAGCAGTTGGGGACTAGCGGGGGCCTACGAGCAGTACTTC
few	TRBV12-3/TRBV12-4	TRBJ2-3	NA	CASSFKGADTQYF	TGTGCCAGCAGTTTCAAGGGGGCAGATACGCAGTATTTT
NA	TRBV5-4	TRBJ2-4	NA	CASSTDFRGNIQYF	TGTGCCAGCAGCACCGACTTCCGCGGAAACATTCAGTACTTC
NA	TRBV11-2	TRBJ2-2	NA	CASSLSAGELFF	TGTGCCAGCAGCTTAAGCGCCGGGGAGCTGTTTTTT
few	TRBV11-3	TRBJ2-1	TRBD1	CASSLDQSGTGAYNEQFF	TGTGCCAGCAGCTTAGATCAATCAGGGACAGGGGCCTACAATGAGCAGTTCTTC
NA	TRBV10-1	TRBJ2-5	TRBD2	CASSGGTSGKETQYF	TGCGCCAGCAGTGGGGGGACTAGCGGGAAAGAGACCCAGTACTTC